Listed below are T cell receptor beta chains from one sample, sequenced in a study of T-cell reconstitution after alpha-beta-depleted transplantation in children. Each CDR3 protein gets one entry after TCRdb re-called the PCR reads with MiXCR. The sample includes a few hundred thousand distinct CDR3 sequences, roughly 27% of them seen just once. The sample consisted of PBMCs, taken before TCRalphabeta/CD19-depleted stem cell transplant. The receptors were gathered from a boy in the first two years of life with Wiskott-Aldrich syndrome, due to receive a stem cell transplant. The CDR3 runs from the conserved cysteine through the conserved F or W. D genes are given only for firm matches. The size entry is marked missing in some rows and otherwise reads once, few, many or a size class.

j_call clone_size v_call d_call cdr3_nt cdr3_aa
TRBJ2-1 - TRBV12-3/TRBV12-4 - TGTGCCAGCAGTTTGGCAGGAGTTCGATCCTACAATGAGCAGTTCTTC CASSLAGVRSYNEQFF
TRBJ2-5 - TRBV25-1 TRBD1 TGTGCCAGCAGTGAGACCAGGGGGTTTCTAGAGACCCAGTACTTC CASSETRGFLETQYF
TRBJ2-3 - TRBV18 - TGTGCCAGCTCACCCCTAGGAGGCACGCAGTATTTT CASSPLGGTQYF
TRBJ2-2 - TRBV5-1 - TGCGCCAGCAGCTTGATTGGCGCCACGAACACCGGGGAGCTGTTTTTT CASSLIGATNTGELFF
TRBJ1-6 - TRBV12-3/TRBV12-4 - TGTGCCAGCAGTTCAACGTATAATTCACCCCTCCACTTT CASSSTYNSPLHF
TRBJ2-1 few TRBV15 TRBD2 TGTGCCACCAGCAGAGTCGGGACTAGCCTGAATGAGCAGTTCTTC CATSRVGTSLNEQFF
TRBJ1-1 few TRBV7-2 - TGTGCCAGCAGCTTACGGTTTAACACTGAAGCTTTCTTT CASSLRFNTEAFF
TRBJ2-1 - TRBV20-1 - TGCAGTGCTAGTGAGGGCCCCAATGAGCAGTTCTTC CSASEGPNEQFF
TRBJ2-2 - TRBV5-1 - TGCGCCAGCAGCTTGGAAGGCAGTTGGAACACCGGGGAGCTGTTTTTT CASSLEGSWNTGELFF
TRBJ2-5 few TRBV18 - TGTGCCAGCTCGCCCGGACTCGTCGAAGAGACCCAGTACTTC CASSPGLVEETQYF
TRBJ2-1 - TRBV12-3/TRBV12-4 TRBD2 TGTGCCAGCAGTTTAAGTGGCCTAGCGGGAGTGGGTGAGCAGTTCTTC CASSLSGLAGVGEQFF
TRBJ2-7 - TRBV7-2 - TGTGCCAGCAGCTTAGCCAAAGGTATCGAGGACAGACCCTTCTCCTACGAGCAGTACTTC CASSLAKGIEDRPFSYEQYF
TRBJ1-2 - TRBV28 - TGTGCCAGCAGTTTTGAGGCCCGGCGGGCCTATGGCTACACCTTC CASSFEARRAYGYTF
TRBJ2-1 few TRBV5-1 - TGCGCCAGCAGCTTCGCGGACGGCCTAGAGCAGTTCTTC CASSFADGLEQFF
TRBJ2-5 - TRBV20-1 - TGCAGTGCATCGCGAGGCCCAGCGGGAGAGACCCAGTACTTC CSASRGPAGETQYF
TRBJ2-7 - TRBV13 - TGTGCCAGCAGCTTAGGGGCCCCGAGGGACGAGCAGTACTTC CASSLGAPRDEQYF
TRBJ2-1 few TRBV29-1 - TGCAGCGTTGAAGAGGGGGGCAATGAGCAGTTCTTC CSVEEGGNEQFF
TRBJ2-7 few TRBV20-1 TRBD1 TGCAGTGCTACGCCGGGACAGTTCTACGAGCAGTACTTC CSATPGQFYEQYF
TRBJ2-1 - TRBV4-1 - TGCGCCAGCAGCCAAGACGCGACTTTCAATGAGCAGTTCTTC CASSQDATFNEQFF
TRBJ2-3 - TRBV28 TRBD2 TGTGCCAGCAGGGGGAGCGGGACCCCTTTAGATACGCAGTATTTT CASRGSGTPLDTQYF
TRBJ2-1 - TRBV5-1 - TGCGCCAGCAGCTTGCTCGGGGAGGACTACAATGAGCAGTTCTTC CASSLLGEDYNEQFF
TRBJ1-5 once TRBV21-1 - TGTGCCAGCAGCATAGTGTCTCAGCCCCAGCATTTT CASSIVSQPQHF
TRBJ2-5 few TRBV27 TRBD1 TGTGCCAGCAGCAGGACAGGGTTGGTACAGACCCAGTACTTC CASSRTGLVQTQYF
TRBJ2-3 few TRBV7-6 - TGTGCCAGCAGCTTAGATCATACAGATACGCAGTATTTT CASSLDHTDTQYF
TRBJ2-1 - TRBV6-2/TRBV6-3 - TGTGCCAGCAGGCCCCATCAGGGGAGAGCCTACAATGAGCAGTTCTTC CASRPHQGRAYNEQFF
TRBJ2-2 - TRBV6-1 - TGTGCCAGCAGTGTGGTTTGGGGCAACGCGAACACCGGGGAGCTGTTTTTT CASSVVWGNANTGELFF
TRBJ2-5 few TRBV29-1 TRBD2 TGCAGCGTTGGCATAGCGGGAGGGGGAGAGACCCAGTACTTC CSVGIAGGGETQYF
TRBJ2-3 - TRBV20-1 - TGCAGTGCTAGAGAGGTCTTCGCGGGAAGTTATCCAGATACGCAGTATTTT CSAREVFAGSYPDTQYF
TRBJ2-2 - TRBV12-3/TRBV12-4 TRBD1 TGTGCCAGCAGTTTCACAGGGGGCGGGGAGCTGTTTTTT CASSFTGGGELFF
TRBJ2-1 few TRBV6-1 TRBD2 TGTGCCAGCTCTAGCGGGAGAGGCACAGGGGCGGGATACAATGAGCAGTTCTTC CASSSGRGTGAGYNEQFF
TRBJ2-5 - TRBV18 - TGTGCCAGCTCGCCCACCCTCGGCGCCCTGGGGGAGACCCAGTACTTC CASSPTLGALGETQYF
TRBJ1-4 few TRBV5-1 - TGCGCCAGCAGCTTTGGGTCAGCTGCAACTAATGAAAAACTGTTTTTT CASSFGSAATNEKLFF
TRBJ2-3 few TRBV10-3 - TGTGCCATCAGTGAGTCGAGGGGATTTGGGACAGATACGCAGTATTTT CAISESRGFGTDTQYF
TRBJ2-1 - TRBV5-1 - TGCGCCAGCAGCTTGGATCCTCACAATGAGCAGTTCTTC CASSLDPHNEQFF
TRBJ2-3 - TRBV2 - TGTGCCACCAGGGGCCCCCCTTGGAGGAATACGCAGTATTTT CATRGPPWRNTQYF
TRBJ2-1 few TRBV20-1 - TGCAGTGCTAGAGATCGGGTAGGGCACAATGAGCAGTTCTTC CSARDRVGHNEQFF
TRBJ2-1 - TRBV12-3/TRBV12-4 TRBD2 TGTGCCAGCGGGAGGGCCTACAATGAGCAGTTCTTC CASGRAYNEQFF
TRBJ2-3 - TRBV6-1 TRBD2 TGTGCCAGCTTCCGACTAGCGGGAGTTTCGTCTACGCAGTATTTT CASFRLAGVSSTQYF
TRBJ2-7 - TRBV4-1 TRBD2 TGCGCCAGCAGCCAATCCTTGACTAGCGGGAGCTACGAGCAGTACTTC CASSQSLTSGSYEQYF